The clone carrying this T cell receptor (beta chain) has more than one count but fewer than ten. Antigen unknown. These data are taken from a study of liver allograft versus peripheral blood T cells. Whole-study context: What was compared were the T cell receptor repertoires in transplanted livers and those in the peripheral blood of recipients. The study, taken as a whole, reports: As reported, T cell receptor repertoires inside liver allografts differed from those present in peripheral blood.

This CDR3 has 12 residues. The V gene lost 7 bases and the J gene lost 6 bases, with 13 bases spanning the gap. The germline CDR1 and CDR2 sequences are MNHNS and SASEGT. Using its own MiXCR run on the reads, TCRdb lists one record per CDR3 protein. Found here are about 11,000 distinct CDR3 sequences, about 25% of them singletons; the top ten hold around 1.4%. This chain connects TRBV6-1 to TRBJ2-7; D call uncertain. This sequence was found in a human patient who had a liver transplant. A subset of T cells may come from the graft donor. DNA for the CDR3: TGTGCCAGCACTTTGGACCGCTCCGAGCAGTACTTC. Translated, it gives CASTLDRSEQYF.